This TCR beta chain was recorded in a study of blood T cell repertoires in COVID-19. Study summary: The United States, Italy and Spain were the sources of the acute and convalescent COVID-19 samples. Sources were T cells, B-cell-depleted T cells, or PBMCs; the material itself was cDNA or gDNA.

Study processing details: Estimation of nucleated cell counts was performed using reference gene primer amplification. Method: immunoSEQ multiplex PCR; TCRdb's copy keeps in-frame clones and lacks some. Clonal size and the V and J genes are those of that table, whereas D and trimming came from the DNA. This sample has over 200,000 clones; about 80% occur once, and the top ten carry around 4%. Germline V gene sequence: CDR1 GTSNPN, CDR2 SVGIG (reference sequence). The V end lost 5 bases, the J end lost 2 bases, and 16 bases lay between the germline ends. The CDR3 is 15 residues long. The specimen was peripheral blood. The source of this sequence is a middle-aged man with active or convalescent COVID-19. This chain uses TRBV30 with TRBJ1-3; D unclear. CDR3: CAWGRGLSPGNTIYF. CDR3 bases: TGTGCCTGGGGGAGAGGACTGTCCCCTGGAAACACCATATATTTT.